These 11 T cell receptor beta chains originate from one sample sequenced in a study of cytomegalovirus exposure and HLA in healthy donors. PCR involved 60 Vbeta and 13 Jbeta primers. Only in-frame clones appear in the TCRdb table, and some are missing; sequencing was by immunoSEQ multiplex PCR. The sample has 150,000 to 200,000 clones, around 75% seen once; the top ten hold 2.9%. Sequences were obtained from PBMCs. The receptors were sampled from a male donor in good health and CMV-seronegative.

A single count supports this clone. The chain carries TRBV10-3 and TRBJ1-5; D gene ambiguous. With 4 bases removed from V and 3 bases from J, the gap between germline ends came to 7 bases. The CDR3 covers 13 residues. Germline assignment: CDR1 ENHRY and CDR2 SYGVKD. As DNA, the CDR3 is TGTGCCATCAGTGTGGCAGACAATCAGCCCCAGCATTTT. It is translated as CAISVADNQPQHF.

This clone was seen a handful of times. Within the sample, other DNA sequences also encode this same CDR3. The rearrangement links TRBV9 to TRBJ2-7, with D perhaps TRBD2 (5 bases). CDR3 length: 13 residues. In germline, CDR1 is SGDLS, CDR2 YYNGEE. Trimming shortened V by 0 bases and J by 3 bases, and 7 bases separated the two germline ends. The chain's CDR3 is CASSVATSYEQYF. In nucleotides, the CDR3 is TGTGCCAGCAGCGTAGCTACTAGCTACGAGCAGTACTTC.

The chain is built from TRBV11-2 and TRBJ1-1, with 7 positions matching TRBD1. The J segment lost 5 bases and the V segment lost 5 bases, leaving 8 bases of the junction unmatched. This CDR3 spans 14 amino acids. Germline CDR1 is SGHAT and CDR2 is FQNNGV. DNA of the CDR3: TGTGCCAGCAGCCCAACAGGGGTTCGGACTGAAGCTTTCTTT. Residues: CASSPTGVRTEAFF.

The rearrangement links TRBV4-3 to TRBJ1-5, with no clear D. Per the germline V gene, CDR1 is LGHNA and CDR2 is YSLEER. This CDR3 contains 14 residues. With 3 bases removed from V and 4 bases from J, the gap between germline ends came to 10 bases. Written as DNA, the CDR3 is TGCGCCAGCAGCCAGCGGGTAGGTAATCAGCCCCAGCATTTT. This encodes CASSQRVGNQPQHF.

The rearrangement uses TRBV15 and TRBJ2-7; 11 nucleotides agree with TRBD2. V was pared by 1 base and J by 3 bases, with 5 bases of the junction left unmatched. The germline V gene encodes CDR1 LNHNV and CDR2 YYDKDF (reference sequence). This CDR3 is built from 16 residues. The CDR3 reads CATSRGTSGRFYEQYF. Written as DNA, the CDR3 is TGTGCCACCAGCAGAGGAACTAGCGGGAGATTCTACGAGCAGTACTTC. The variable domain in full, completed from reference TRBV15 and TRBJ2-7, reads DAMVIQNPRYQVTQFGKPVTLSCSQTLNHNVMYWYQQKSSQAPKLLFHYYDKDFNNEADTPDNFQSRRPNTSFCFLDIRSPGLGDTAMYLCATSRGTSGRFYEQYFGPGTRLTVT.

The V and J genes are TRBV15 and TRBJ2-7, with 7 bases fitting TRBD2. Trimming cost V 0 bases and J 6 bases; bases outside gene matches: 8. The germline gives CDR1 LNHNV, CDR2 YYDKDF (reference sequence). This CDR3 contains 15 residues. In DNA form, the CDR3 reads TGTGCCACCAGCAGAGACCATGGGGAGGGGCTCGAGCAGTACTTC. Translating gives CATSRDHGEGLEQYF.

Only a few counts were recorded for this clone. The V call is TRBV28, the J call TRBJ1-4; 8 bases match TRBD1. The ends lost 6 bases at V and 7 bases at J; junction bases unmatched: 10. Germline loops: CDR1 MDHEN, CDR2 SYDVKM. This CDR3 is 15 amino acids long. DNA for the CDR3: TGTGCCAGCAGCCTCACCGGGACAGGAGGTGAAAAACTGTTTTTT. It specifies CASSLTGTGGEKLFF.

V usage is TRBV10-2 and J usage is TRBJ1-6; TRBD1 matches 10 bases. V trimming: 6 bases; J trimming: 7 bases; junction bases outside the gene matches: 6. The CDR3 length is 15 residues. Germline lookup yields CDR1 WSHSY and CDR2 SAAADI. The CDR3 DNA reads as TGCGCCAGCAGGACCACGGGACAGGGGAATTCACCCCTCCACTTT. This encodes CASRTTGQGNSPLHF.

The rearrangement links TRBV19 to TRBJ2-7; 15 nucleotides line up with TRBD2. V lost 5 bases, J lost 1 base, and 12 bases stayed unmatched. This CDR3 has 19 residues. The germline CDR1 and CDR2 sequences are LNHDA and SQIVND (reference sequence). In DNA form, the CDR3 reads TGTGCCAGTAGTTTCCTCGGGACTAGCGGGGGGTCCACGTCCTACGAGCAGTACTTC. Amino acid sequence: CASSFLGTSGGSTSYEQYF.

The V call is TRBV6-5, the J call TRBJ1-2, with 7 bases aligning to TRBD1. This CDR3 has 15 amino acids. Losses at the gene ends were 0 bases for V and 9 bases for J; bases not matched to a gene: 10. Germline lookup yields CDR1 MNHEY and CDR2 SVGAGI. The CDR3 DNA reads as TGTGCCAGCAGTTACTCGGTAATCGGGACAGATAGCTACACCTTC. It encodes CASSYSVIGTDSYTF.

Details on this clone: Other DNA sequences from this sample encode an identical CDR3 as well. This chain joins TRBV6-5 and TRBJ2-7; TRBD1 agrees at 9 bases. Germline V lookup: CDR1 MNHEY, CDR2 SVGAGI. The CDR3 contains 15 residues. V dropped 2 bases and J dropped 4; count of bases not matched to a gene: 6. The CDR3 DNA reads as TGTGCCAGCAGTTACGGTCCCGGACAGGGGTACGAGCAGTACTTC. Amino acid sequence: CASSYGPGQGYEQYF.